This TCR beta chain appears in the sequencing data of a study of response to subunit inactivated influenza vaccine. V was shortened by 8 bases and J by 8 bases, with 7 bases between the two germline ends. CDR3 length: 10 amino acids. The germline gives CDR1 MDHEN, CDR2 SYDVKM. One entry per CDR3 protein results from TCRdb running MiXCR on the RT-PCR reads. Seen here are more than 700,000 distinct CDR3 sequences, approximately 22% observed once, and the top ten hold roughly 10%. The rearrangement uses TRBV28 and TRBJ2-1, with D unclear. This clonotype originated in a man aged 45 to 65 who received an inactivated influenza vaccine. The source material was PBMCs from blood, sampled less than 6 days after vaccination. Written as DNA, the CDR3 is TGTGCCAGCTATAGGGATGAGCAGTTCTTC. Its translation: CASYRDEQFF.